This T cell receptor beta chain was identified during a study of human T cells and chemical hapten exposure. Study-level background: Application of 0.01% DPC to the upper back was done by patch test, with a reading at 6 days.

Specified time point: patch test 3, about 24 weeks after DPC sensitization. Regarding treatment: therapeutic diphenylcyclopropenone sensitization with weekly scalp DPC. TCRdb ran MiXCR on the RACE reads and lists one entry per CDR3 protein. Of about 76,000 distinct CDR3 sequences listed, around 13% were seen once; the top ten hold approximately 5.2%. This clonotype occurred a few times. The clonotype was recovered from a woman aged 45-60 years with alopecia areata. Some clones in this sample may be carry-over from other donors' samples. The source was whole blood, collected in connection with sensitization to the hapten diphenylcyclopropenone (DPC).

The CDR3 nucleotides read TGTGCCAGCAGCGGGACACGCGTGGGCATTCAGTACTTC. Amino acids: CASSGTRVGIQYF. J is TRBJ2-4 and V is TRBV12-3 or TRBV12-4; TRBD1 is a possible D gene (6 bases). This CDR3 spans 13 amino acids. Trimming shortened V by 6 bases and J by 9 bases, and 15 bases separated the two germline ends.